Presented here are 10 T cell receptor beta chains from one specimen sequenced in a study of T cell repertoires in cytomegalovirus infection (dated by TCRdb to the late 2010s). This sample was sequenced with an Illumina HiSeq 1500. The public reads were run again by TCRdb, first through fastp at Q25 and then through MiXCR, and only productive beta chains were kept. Under each unique CDR3 protein, matching rows form one entry showing the most common genes and DNA. Here the sample has fewer than 250,000 distinct CDR3 sequences; 9% to 15% occur a single time. 1.5% to 2% of the sample comes from the top ten. The sample consisted of PBMCs. These receptors originate from a human donor in good health (CMV status not recorded). Some clones in this sample may be carry-over from other donors' samples.

This clonotype was recorded many times. This chain joins TRBV6-2 or TRBV6-3 and TRBJ2-1, with 8 bases matching TRBD1. The CDR3 consists of 15 residues. CDR1 is MNHEY and CDR2 is SVGEGT in the germline V gene. The V segment lost 2 bases and the J segment 5 bases; nucleotides outside the gene matches: 5. The CDR3 is CASSYEQGVNNEQFF. The CDR3 nucleotides read TGTGCCAGCAGTTACGAACAGGGGGTTAACAATGAGCAGTTCTTC.

In this sample, this clonotype turned up many times. V gene TRBV7-2 combines with J gene TRBJ1-2; D is unclear. The germline CDR1 and CDR2 sequences are SGHTA and FQGNSA. V lost 0 bases to trimming and J lost 5 bases, with 16 bases between them. The CDR3 is 16 residues long. Here the CDR3 DNA reads TGTGCCAGCAGCTTAGCGCCCGCCAAGCTGGGGTATGGCTACACCTTC. Its translation is CASSLAPAKLGYGYTF.

This clonotype was observed many times. J is TRBJ1-5 and V is TRBV28, with D perhaps TRBD1 (6 bases). With 5 bases removed from V and 2 bases from J, the gap between germline ends came to 16 bases. CDR3 length: 16 residues. Per germline, CDR1 MDHEN and CDR2 SYDVKM. CDR3 DNA: TGTGCCAGCAGTCCCGAACAGGGCTCCCGCAATCAGCCCCAGCATTTT. This sequence encodes CASSPEQGSRNQPQHF.

There are many counts of this clonotype. The V and J genes are TRBV4-3 and TRBJ1-2; D unclear. The V end lost 0 bases, the J end lost 4 bases, and 12 bases lay between the germline ends. CDR1 and CDR2 (germline): LGHNA, YSLEER. CDR3 length: 15 residues. The CDR3 reads CASSQDSATGYGYTF. The CDR3 nucleotides read TGCGCCAGCAGCCAAGATTCCGCGACGGGCTATGGCTACACCTTC.

This clonotype showed up just a few times. The V call is TRBV5-6, the J call TRBJ1-1; a weak D match, TRBD1 (5 bases). With 2 bases removed from V and 3 bases from J, the gap between germline ends came to 11 bases. The CDR3 is made up of 14 amino acids. CDR1 and CDR2 (germline): SGHDT, YYEEEE. The CDR3 nucleotides are TGTGCCAGCAGCTTCGCCAGAGGGGACACTGAAGCTTTCTTT. Translation gives CASSFARGDTEAFF.

V and J are TRBV19 and TRBJ2-3; D could derive from TRBD1 or TRBD2 (6 bases each). V was clipped by 6 bases and J by 7 bases, with 11 bases between them. The CDR3 runs 12 residues. Germline loops: CDR1 LNHDA, CDR2 SQIVND (reference sequence). DNA of the CDR3: TGTGCCAGTAGCCCGGGGGCTAATACGCAGTATTTT. Translated, it gives CASSPGANTQYF.

This clonotype was counted only a few times. The chain is built from TRBV19 and TRBJ1-2; D is ambiguous. In germline, CDR1 is LNHDA, CDR2 SQIVND (reference sequence). The CDR3 has 13 residues. The V gene lost 1 base and the J gene lost 7 bases, with 10 bases spanning the gap. CDR3 loop: CASSIAGAGGYTF. The CDR3 DNA reads as TGTGCCAGTAGTATAGCCGGAGCGGGTGGCTACACCTTC.

Many counts were recorded for this clonotype. The CDR3 DNA reads TGTGCCAGCAGCCCGGGAGGGGGCCCTTCCTACGAGCAGTACTTC. As protein: CASSPGGGPSYEQYF. The chain couples TRBV6-2 or TRBV6-3 to TRBJ2-7; D is perhaps TRBD2 (8 bases). Trimming removed 6 bases from V and 1 base from J, with 16 bases in between. The CDR3 covers 15 residues. The germline CDR1 and CDR2 sequences are MNHEY and SVGEGT.

This clonotype was recorded a few times. J is TRBJ2-3 and V is TRBV19; no firm D call. Germline V gives CDR1 LNHDA, CDR2 SQIVND (reference sequence). V was pared by 6 bases and J by 4 bases, with 14 bases between. CDR3 length equals 14 residues. This CDR3 reads CASRNGVWADTQYF. The CDR3 DNA sequence: TGTGCCAGTAGAAACGGAGTTTGGGCAGATACGCAGTATTTT.

This clonotype was observed at least ten times. The chain combines TRBV7-2 with TRBJ2-3, with D possibly being TRBD2 (5 bases). The V and J ends lost 5 bases and 2 bases respectively, with 14 bases between them. This CDR3 contains 15 residues. Per germline, CDR1 SGHTA and CDR2 FQGNSA. This CDR3 reads CASSPPGRATDTQYF. As DNA, the CDR3 is TGTGCCAGCAGCCCCCCTGGGCGGGCCACAGATACGCAGTATTTT.